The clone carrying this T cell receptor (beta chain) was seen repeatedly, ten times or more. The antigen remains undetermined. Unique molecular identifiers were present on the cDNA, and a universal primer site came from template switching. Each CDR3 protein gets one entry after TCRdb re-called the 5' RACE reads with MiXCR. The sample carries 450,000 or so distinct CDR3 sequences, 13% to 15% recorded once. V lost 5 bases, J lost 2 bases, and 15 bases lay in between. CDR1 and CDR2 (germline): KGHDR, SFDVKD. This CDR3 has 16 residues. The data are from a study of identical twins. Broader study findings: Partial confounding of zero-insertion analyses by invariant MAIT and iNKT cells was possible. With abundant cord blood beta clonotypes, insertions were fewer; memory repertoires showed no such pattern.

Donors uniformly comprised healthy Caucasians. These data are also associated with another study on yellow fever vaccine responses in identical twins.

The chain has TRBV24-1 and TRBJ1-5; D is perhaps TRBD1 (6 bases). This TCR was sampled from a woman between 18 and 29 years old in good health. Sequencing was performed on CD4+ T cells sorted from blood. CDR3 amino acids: CATSVGGAYGNQPQHF. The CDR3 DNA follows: TGTGCCACCAGTGTGGGGGGCGCTTATGGCAATCAGCCCCAGCATTTT.